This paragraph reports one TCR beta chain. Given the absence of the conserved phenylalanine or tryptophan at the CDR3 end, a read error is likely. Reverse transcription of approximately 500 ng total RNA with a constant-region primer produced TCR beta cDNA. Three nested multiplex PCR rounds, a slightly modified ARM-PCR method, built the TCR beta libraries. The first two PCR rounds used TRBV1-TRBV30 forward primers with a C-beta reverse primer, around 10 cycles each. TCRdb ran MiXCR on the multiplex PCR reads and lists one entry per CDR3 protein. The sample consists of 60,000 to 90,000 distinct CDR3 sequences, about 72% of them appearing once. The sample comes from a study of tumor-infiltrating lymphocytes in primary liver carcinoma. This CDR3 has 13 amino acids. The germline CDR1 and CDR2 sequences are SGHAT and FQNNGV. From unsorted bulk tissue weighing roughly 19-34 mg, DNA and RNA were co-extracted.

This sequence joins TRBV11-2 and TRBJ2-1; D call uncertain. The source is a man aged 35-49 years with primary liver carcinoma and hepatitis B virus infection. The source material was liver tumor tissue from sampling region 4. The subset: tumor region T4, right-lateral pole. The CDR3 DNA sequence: TGTGCCAGCGGCTTAAATGTTGCCTATGAGCAGTTCTCC. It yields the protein CASGLNVAYEQFS.